Below are 18 T cell receptor beta chains sequenced from a single sample in a study of T cell repertoires in ileal Crohn's disease. This table comes from immunoSEQ multiplex PCR, and its TCRdb copy is limited to in-frame clones, with some not included. Seen here are 7,000 to 7,500 clones, less than 80% observed once, and the top ten hold roughly 45%. The time point denotes: proximal margin of the surgical specimen (macroscopically non-inflamed). Sequencing was performed on ileal tissue. All receptors derive from an adult with Crohn's disease.

V usage is TRBV5-4 and J usage is TRBJ2-1; D gene unclear. Deletions cut 2 bases from V and 0 bases from J, with 3 bases between. The V gene's germline CDR1 is SGHNT and CDR2 YYREEE (reference sequence). CDR3 size: 13 residues. The CDR3 protein is CASSFTSYNEQFF. The CDR3 nucleotides read TGTGCCAGCAGCTTCACCTCCTACAATGAGCAGTTCTTC.

The chain joins TRBV28 to TRBJ2-7; no definite D call. Germline values: CDR1 MDHEN, CDR2 SYDVKM. The CDR3 length is 18 residues. Trimming took off 4 bases at V and 0 bases at J, with 22 bases between the two ends. This CDR3 reads CASSSVVSNNLASYEQYF. DNA for the CDR3: TGTGCCAGCAGTTCTGTGGTCTCCAACAACCTTGCCTCCTACGAGCAGTACTTC.

The rearrangement uses TRBV5-4 and TRBJ1-3; 7 bases match TRBD1. V gave up 2 bases and J gave up 0 bases; unmatched junction bases: 5. Germline values: CDR1 SGHNT, CDR2 YYREEE (reference sequence). The CDR3 totals 16 residues. The CDR3 region is CASSFQGVDSGNTIYF. CDR3 in DNA: TGTGCCAGCAGCTTTCAGGGGGTTGACTCTGGAAACACCATATATTTT.

The V call is TRBV15, the J call TRBJ2-7; D is possibly TRBD1 (6 bases). The CDR3 covers 15 residues. Trimming pared 0 bases from V and 2 bases from J, leaving 11 bases between. Germline V gives CDR1 LNHNV, CDR2 YYDKDF (reference sequence). CDR3: CATSRDMDSTYEQYF. In DNA form, the CDR3 reads TGTGCCACCAGCAGAGATATGGACAGCACCTACGAGCAGTACTTC.

The V call is TRBV5-1, the J call TRBJ1-3; D perhaps matches TRBD1 (5 bases). The germline gives CDR1 SGHRS, CDR2 YFSETQ. This CDR3 comprises 14 residues. Trimming removed 4 bases from V and 2 bases from J, with 10 bases in between. The CDR3 spells CASSPTVAGNTIYF. The CDR3 DNA reads as TGCGCCAGCAGCCCGACAGTGGCTGGAAACACCATATATTTT.

J is TRBJ2-7 and V is TRBV7-2; 7 bases are shared with TRBD1. Trimming took 5 bases from V and 9 from J; bases not matched to a gene: 7. Per germline, CDR1 SGHTA and CDR2 FQGNSA. The CDR3 extends over 12 amino acids. Here the CDR3 reads CASSLRQGRQYF. The CDR3 DNA is TGTGCCAGCAGCCTCAGACAGGGCCGGCAGTACTTC.

The V call is TRBV7-3, the J call TRBJ2-5, with TRBD2 as a possible D gene (6 bases). Trimming took 5 bases from V and 4 from J, leaving 17 bases between them. The V gene's germline CDR1 is SGHTA and CDR2 FQGTGA. This CDR3 contains 15 residues. This chain's CDR3 is CASSPSGTWGETQYF. CDR3 bases: TGTGCCAGCAGCCCGTCGGGGACTTGGGGAGAGACCCAGTACTTC.

The chain has TRBV5-4 and TRBJ2-2; the D is unclear. Trimming pared 3 bases from V and 8 bases from J, leaving 8 bases between. The CDR3 runs to 12 residues. CDR1 is SGHNT, CDR2 YYREEE, per germline (reference sequence). CDR3 in amino acids: CASSWLGGELFF. DNA for the CDR3: TGTGCCAGCAGCTGGCTGGGAGGGGAGCTGTTTTTT.

This clone was observed a few times. The CDR3 sequence is CASSVGLGAGDTEAFF. The CDR3 DNA is TGTGCCAGCAGCGTAGGTTTAGGGGCAGGGGACACTGAAGCTTTCTTT. The chain combines TRBV9 with TRBJ1-1; weak D call: TRBD1 (6 bases). Per germline, CDR1 SGDLS and CDR2 YYNGEE. The CDR3 extends over 16 amino acids. V lost 0 bases and J 3 bases, leaving 15 bases between the germline ends.

The rearrangement joins TRBV7-2 to TRBJ1-2, with TRBD1 as a possible D gene (6 bases). V gave up 5 bases and J gave up 13 bases, with 26 bases separating them. This CDR3 is 15 amino acids long. In germline, CDR1 is SGHTA, CDR2 FQGNSA. The CDR3 coding sequence is TGTGCCAGCAGCCCCCGGCGGGGGGGCGCGCAGCGGATCACCTTC. This codes for CASSPRRGGAQRITF.

The rearrangement uses TRBV5-4 and TRBJ2-5; 10 bases line up with TRBD1. The germline V gene encodes CDR1 SGHNT and CDR2 YYREEE (reference sequence). The CDR3 totals 16 residues. Germline trimming cut 4 bases from V and 4 bases from J; bases unmatched to any gene: 10. The CDR3 reads CASSPDRGVGGETQYF. CDR3 DNA: TGTGCCAGCAGCCCGGACAGGGGGGTGGGAGGAGAGACCCAGTACTTC. Full variable domain (rest looked up from reference TRBV5-4 and TRBJ2-5): ETGVTQSPTHLIKTRGQQVTLRCSSQSGHNTVSWYQQALGQGPQFIFQYYREEENGRGNFPPRFSGLQFPNYSSELNVNALELDDSALYLCASSPDRGVGGETQYFGPGTRLLVL.

Sample share makes this clone medium-sized. The chain uses TRBV7-2 and TRBJ1-2, with 7 bases matching TRBD1. The CDR3 totals 17 residues. V lost 5 bases and J lost 3; bases outside the gene matches: 15. Germline V CDR1 and CDR2: SGHTA, FQGNSA. CDR3 loop: CASSIGGTANVYYGYTF. CDR3 in DNA: TGTGCCAGCAGCATCGGAGGGACAGCGAATGTCTACTATGGCTACACCTTC.

The chain is built from TRBV7-2 and TRBJ1-3; 10 positions agree with TRBD1. In germline, CDR1 is SGHTA, CDR2 FQGNSA. The CDR3 covers 16 residues. Trimming took 5 bases from V and 8 from J; bases not matched to a gene: 12. CDR3 sequence: CASSATGTGDLDTIYF. The DNA for the CDR3 is TGTGCCAGCAGCGCTACCGGGACAGGGGATTTAGACACCATATATTTT.

In its sample, this clone ranks as medium-sized (0.01 to 0.1%). The V gene is TRBV4-3, the J gene TRBJ1-2; no reliable D call. Germline V gene lookup returns CDR1 LGHNA and CDR2 YSLEER. The CDR3 runs to 12 residues. The V gene lost 3 bases and the J gene lost 6 bases, with 8 bases spanning the gap. The chain's CDR3 is CASSHGGDGYTF. The CDR3 DNA is TGCGCCAGCAGCCACGGCGGAGATGGCTACACCTTC.

V gene TRBV14 combines with J gene TRBJ2-7, with 8 positions matching TRBD1. Germline trimming cut 5 bases from V and 3 bases from J; bases unmatched to any gene: 6. There are 14 residues in the CDR3. Looked up from germline, CDR1 is SGHDN and CDR2 is FVKESK. The CDR3 region has the DNA TGTGCCAGCAGCTATACTACAGGGGGCTACGAGCAGTACTTC. Protein sequence: CASSYTTGGYEQYF.

The chain carries TRBV7-8 and TRBJ2-2; 14 nucleotides align to TRBD2. V trimming: 6 bases; J trimming: 0 bases; junction bases outside the gene matches: 3. The germline V gene encodes CDR1 SGHVS and CDR2 FQNEAQ. The length of the CDR3 is 17 residues. The CDR3 bases are TGTGCCAGCAGGCGGACTAGCGGGAGGCCGAACACCGGGGAGCTGTTTTTT. Protein product: CASRRTSGRPNTGELFF. Complete variable domain (other parts from reference TRBV7-8 and TRBJ2-2): GAGVSQSPRYKVAKRGQDVALRCDPISGHVSLFWYQQALGQGPEFLTYFQNEAQLDKSGLPSDRFFAERPEGSVSTLKIQRTQQEDSAVYLCASRRTSGRPNTGELFFGEGSRLTVL.

The chain combines TRBV19 with TRBJ2-1, with 8 positions matching TRBD1. Germline V gene lookup returns CDR1 LNHDA and CDR2 SQIVND (reference sequence). V was pared by 5 bases and J by 9 bases, with 12 bases of the junction left unmatched. This CDR3 comprises 15 residues. The CDR3 bases are TGTGCCAGTAGTGATACGGGGACAGGAGCTTTTGAGCAGTTCTTC. Translated, it gives CASSDTGTGAFEQFF. Full variable domain (rest looked up from reference TRBV19 and TRBJ2-1): DGGITQSPKYLFRKEGQNVTLSCEQNLNHDAMYWYRQDPGQGLRLIYYSQIVNDFQKGDIAEGYSVSREKKESFPLTVTSAQKNPTAFYLCASSDTGTGAFEQFFGPGTRLTVL.

V is TRBV5-1 and J is TRBJ2-1; the D gene is possibly TRBD1 (6 bases). V lost 4 bases and J 1 base, leaving 12 bases between the germline ends. Germline V gives CDR1 SGHRS, CDR2 YFSETQ. CDR3 length: 15 residues. The CDR3 nucleotides are TGCGCCAGCAGCCCACAGGGATTTTCCTACAATGAGCAGTTCTTC. Amino acids: CASSPQGFSYNEQFF.